This T cell receptor (beta chain) was found in a study of blood T cell repertoires in COVID-19. Across the study: The samples span acute and convalescent COVID-19 from the United States, Italy and Spain. Nucleic acid was either cDNA or gDNA, and it came from T cells, B-cell-depleted T cells, or PBMCs.

As processed by the authors: Reference gene primer amplification yielded estimated nucleated cell counts. Sequencing was performed with immunoSEQ multiplex PCR; in TCRdb, only in-frame clones are kept and a portion is missing. That table gives V, J and clone size, and the DNA gave D and trimming. The table has 40,000 to 50,000 clones, approximately 83% seen once; the top ten hold 15% to 19%. In the case of this clone: Other DNA sequences from this sample encode an identical CDR3 as well.

Sequencing input: peripheral blood. The receptor's source is a human donor in a cohort sampled during active COVID-19. The donor label of this sample is uncertain.

CDR3 bases: TGCGCCAGCAGCCCGGGGACAGTACAAGAGACCCAGTACTTC. Protein: CASSPGTVQETQYF. The chain has TRBV5-1 and TRBJ2-5, with TRBD1 matching over 7 bases. The CDR3 is 14 amino acids. Germline V gene lookup returns CDR1 SGHRS and CDR2 YFSETQ. After removal of 4 bases from V and 2 bases from J, the junction contained 5 bases not matched to a gene.